The 15 T cell receptor beta chains below all came from one sample that was sequenced in a study of blood T cells in healthy people across ages. Primed by a sample-barcoded 5' primer and a J-beta primer mix, a second PCR proceeded for about 6 to 12 cycles. One entry per CDR3 protein results from TCRdb running MiXCR on the 5' RACE reads. Of about 780,000 distinct CDR3 sequences in the sample, about 47% were seen once. Input material: blood. The receptor set was obtained from an older man in good health.

This clonotype appeared a few times. The chain recombines TRBV7-2 with TRBJ1-6, with unresolved D. CDR3 length: 18 residues. V lost 6 bases and J lost 4, with 22 bases in between. From germline, CDR1 is SGHTA and CDR2 FQGNSA. The CDR3 coding sequence is TGTGCCAGCAGATCCCTTCGTGGGCGTGGATCTTATAATTCACCCCTCCACTTT. The encoded protein is CASRSLRGRGSYNSPLHF. Variable domain in full (rest from reference TRBV7-2 and TRBJ1-6): GAGVSQSPSNKVTEKGKDVELRCDPISGHTALYWYRQSLGQGLEFLIYFQGNSAPDKSGLPSDRFSAERTGGSVSTLTIQRTQQEDSAVYLCASRSLRGRGSYNSPLHFGNGTRLTVT.

This clonotype was observed a few times. The chain combines TRBV7-6 with TRBJ2-2, with D possibly matching TRBD2 (5 bases). The CDR3 runs 16 residues. Germline loops: CDR1 SGHVS, CDR2 FNYEAQ. Trimming removed 0 bases from V and 0 bases from J, with 8 bases in between. The CDR3 sequence is CASSLASGSNTGELFF. CDR3 coding DNA: TGTGCCAGCAGCTTAGCGAGCGGATCGAACACCGGGGAGCTGTTTTTT.

The V and J genes are TRBV15 and TRBJ2-7; the match to TRBD2 covers 10 bases. CDR3 length: 14 amino acids. The J segment lost 1 base and the V segment lost 7 bases, leaving 4 bases of the junction unmatched. Germline assignment: CDR1 LNHNV and CDR2 YYDKDF (reference sequence). The CDR3 bases are TGTGCCACCAACACACTAGCGGGGTCCTACGAGCAGTACTTC. This translates into CATNTLAGSYEQYF.

CDR3: CSVAGPTKGETQYF. In DNA, the CDR3 is TGCAGCGTAGCGGGACCGACCAAGGGAGAGACCCAGTACTTC. The chain is built from TRBV29-1 and TRBJ2-4; 7 bases are a match to TRBD2. With the DNA end fitting TRBJ2-5 better, the J assignment may be wrong. The CDR3 extends over 14 amino acids. Germline assignment: CDR1 SQVTM and CDR2 ANQGSEA.

On this clonotype itself: The junction does not match germline at one end; this may be a read error. This sequence joins TRBV20-1 and TRBJ1-2; tentative D call: TRBD1 (5 bases). The CDR3 covers 13 residues. Looked up from germline, CDR1 is DFQATT and CDR2 is SNEGSKA (reference sequence). CDR3 amino acids: CSARDTGSWGCTF. The CDR3 nucleotides are TGCAGTGCTAGAGATACAGGTTCCTGGGGCTGCACCTTC.

V is TRBV20-1 and J is TRBJ2-4; 12 bases align to TRBD2. V gave up 4 bases and J gave up 9 bases; unmatched junction bases: 7. CDR1 DFQATT and CDR2 SNEGSKA come from the germline V gene (reference sequence). The CDR3 length is 14 residues. CDR3 sequence (DNA): TGCAGTGCTAAGCCACCGGGACTAGCGGGCATTCAGTACTTC. It translates to CSAKPPGLAGIQYF.

This clonotype was counted a few times. The chain uses TRBV7-2 and TRBJ2-3; D is possibly TRBD2 (6 bases). This CDR3 region has 15 residues. The germline V gene has CDR1 SGHTA and CDR2 FQGNSA. Between the trimmed V and J ends, which lost 2 bases and 5 bases, there was a span of 14 bases. The CDR3 DNA is TGTGCCAGCAGCTTACGCGGACTGGGAGGAGATACGCAGTATTTT. Translating gives CASSLRGLGGDTQYF.

This clonotype occurred once. The chain is built from TRBV2 and TRBJ1-2, with D possibly being TRBD1 (5 bases). CDR3 length equals 15 residues. The germline CDR1 and CDR2 sequences are SNHLY and FYNNEI. Deletions cut 7 bases from V and 4 bases from J, with 19 bases between. CDR3 in amino acids: CASTRDRGSFYGYTF. In nucleotides, the CDR3 is TGTGCCAGCACCCGGGACCGAGGTTCCTTCTATGGCTACACCTTC.

The sample holds a few counts of this clonotype. The chain links TRBV12-5 to TRBJ2-7; TRBD2 matches 10 bases. Trimming took 3 bases from V and 4 from J; bases not matched to a gene: 6. The CDR3 is 15 residues long. Germline V gene data show CDR1 as LGHNT and CDR2 as FRNRAP. The CDR3 region is CASGFIAGGAYEQYF. As DNA, the CDR3 is TGTGCTAGTGGTTTTATAGCGGGAGGAGCGTACGAGCAGTACTTC.

The chain is built from TRBV20-1 and TRBJ2-5; D uncertain. The CDR3 runs 14 residues. Per the germline V gene, CDR1 is DFQATT and CDR2 is SNEGSKA (reference sequence). The V end was cut by 0 bases, the J end by 5 bases, with 13 bases between. The CDR3, as DNA: TGCAGTGCTAGAGATCTTAGAGTTACGGAGACCCAGTACTTC. This codes for CSARDLRVTETQYF.

The chain joins TRBV20-1 to TRBJ1-1; TRBD1 agrees at 8 bases. V gave up 6 bases and J gave up 2 bases; unmatched junction bases: 11. CDR3 length: 15 amino acids. Germline loops: CDR1 DFQATT, CDR2 SNEGSKA (reference sequence). The DNA for the CDR3 is TGCAGTGCCGGACGGACAGGGCCTTCCAACACTGAAGCTTTCTTT. Its protein product is CSAGRTGPSNTEAFF.

This clonotype was detected only a few times. The chain carries TRBV5-1 and TRBJ2-7, with TRBD1 as a possible D gene (6 bases). In germline, CDR1 is SGHRS, CDR2 YFSETQ. The V and J ends lost 1 base and 3 bases respectively, with 14 bases between them. This CDR3 is 15 amino acids long. CDR3 sequence (DNA): TGCGCCAGCAGCTTGAGAGTAGGGACAAACTACGAGCAGTACTTC. Protein: CASSLRVGTNYEQYF.

The rearrangement joins TRBV29-1 to TRBJ2-1, with D possibly TRBD2 on 5 matching bases. Gene TRBJ2-7 matches the end of the DNA better, so the J call may be wrong. Germline CDR1 reads SQVTM; CDR2 reads ANQGSEA. The CDR3 is 11 residues long. Here the CDR3 reads CSVHDYNEQYF. The CDR3 DNA sequence: TGCAGCGTCCACGACTACAATGAGCAGTACTTC.

The genes are TRBV20-1 and TRBJ2-5; 7 bases fit TRBD2. With 6 bases clipped from V and 0 bases from J, the junction kept 7 bases outside the gene matches. This CDR3 comprises 14 residues. Germline values: CDR1 DFQATT, CDR2 SNEGSKA (reference sequence). Here the CDR3 DNA reads TGCAGTGCCGCTGGGGAGGGATACCAAGAGACCCAGTACTTC. It is translated as CSAAGEGYQETQYF.

In this sample, this clonotype turned up a few times. The J gene is TRBJ2-1, the V gene TRBV7-8; 8 positions match TRBD2. Germline CDR1 SGHVS, CDR2 FQNEAQ. With V trimmed by 3 bases and J by 7 bases, 8 bases remained unmatched. There are 15 residues in the CDR3. The CDR3 coding sequence is TGTGCCAGCAGCTTCACCAGCGGGAGCTGGAATGAGCAGTTCTTC. Protein: CASSFTSGSWNEQFF.